This is a list of T cell receptor beta chains from one sample in a study of shared clonotypes between healthy human individuals. The table came from immunoSEQ multiplex PCR; TCRdb's copy has only in-frame clones and leaves some out. The sample records 2 million to 2.5 million clones, approximately 95% being singletons. Sequencing input: naive CD4+ T cells from PBMCs. All receptors derive from a man between 18 and 29 years old in good health. Some clones in this sample may be carry-over from other donors' samples. CDR3s include the opening cysteine and the closing phenylalanine or tryptophan. A D gene is named only where the DNA matches it firmly. Part of the rows lack a size; the others show once, few, many or a class for expanded clones.

v_gene: TRBV5-1; d_gene: TRBD1; abundance: NA; j_gene: TRBJ1-2; CDR3aa: CASSLEGDRGRKNYGYTF; CDR3nt: TGCGCCAGCAGCTTGGAAGGGGACAGGGGGCGCAAAAACTATGGCTACACCTTC
v_gene: TRBV5-4; d_gene: NA; abundance: once; j_gene: TRBJ1-2; CDR3aa: CASSTDTALANYGYTF; CDR3nt: TGTGCCAGCAGCACCGACACGGCACTAGCTAACTATGGCTACACCTTC
v_gene: TRBV2; d_gene: TRBD2; abundance: NA; j_gene: TRBJ2-2; CDR3aa: CASTPSGGNTGELFF; CDR3nt: TGTGCCAGCACCCCCAGCGGGGGAAATACCGGGGAGCTGTTTTTT
v_gene: TRBV6-1; d_gene: TRBD1; abundance: NA; j_gene: TRBJ2-1; CDR3aa: CASSDKTGHPYNEQFF; CDR3nt: TGTGCCAGCAGTGACAAGACAGGGCATCCCTACAATGAGCAGTTCTTC
v_gene: TRBV28; d_gene: NA; abundance: once; j_gene: TRBJ1-1; CDR3aa: CASSYLRGAYTEAFF; CDR3nt: TGTGCCAGCAGTTACCTCCGGGGGGCTTACACTGAAGCTTTCTTT
v_gene: TRBV5-1; d_gene: TRBD1; abundance: NA; j_gene: TRBJ2-7; CDR3aa: CASSSTGGFYEQYF; CDR3nt: TGCGCCAGCAGCTCGACAGGGGGTTTCTACGAGCAGTACTTC
v_gene: TRBV2; d_gene: TRBD1; abundance: NA; j_gene: TRBJ1-5; CDR3aa: CASMPGQGPAQPQHF; CDR3nt: TGTGCCAGCATGCCGGGACAGGGCCCGGCTCAGCCCCAGCATTTT
v_gene: TRBV18; d_gene: TRBD1; abundance: NA; j_gene: TRBJ1-5; CDR3aa: CASSPGQVGQPQHF; CDR3nt: TGTGCCAGCTCACCGGGACAGGTGGGACAGCCCCAGCATTTT
v_gene: TRBV6-1; d_gene: TRBD1; abundance: NA; j_gene: TRBJ2-2; CDR3aa: CASSGPGQGVAGELFF; CDR3nt: TGTGCCAGCAGTGGACCGGGACAGGGTGTTGCCGGGGAGCTGTTTTTT
v_gene: TRBV9; d_gene: TRBD2; abundance: NA; j_gene: TRBJ2-1; CDR3aa: CASSVGTSGYNEQFF; CDR3nt: TGTGCCAGCAGCGTCGGGACTAGCGGGTACAATGAGCAGTTCTTC
v_gene: TRBV2; d_gene: TRBD1; abundance: NA; j_gene: TRBJ2-1; CDR3aa: CATQPGQGTNEQFF; CDR3nt: TGTGCCACCCAACCCGGACAGGGGACCAATGAGCAGTTCTTC
v_gene: TRBV5-1; d_gene: NA; abundance: NA; j_gene: TRBJ2-1; CDR3aa: CASRSSGYSYNEQFF; CDR3nt: TGCGCCAGCAGGTCAAGCGGATACTCCTACAATGAGCAGTTCTTC
v_gene: TRBV28; d_gene: NA; abundance: NA; j_gene: TRBJ1-1; CDR3aa: CASRSPSGGPLTEAFF; CDR3nt: TGTGCCAGCAGATCACCTTCTGGGGGGCCCTTGACAGAAGCTTTCTTT
v_gene: TRBV6-5; d_gene: NA; abundance: NA; j_gene: TRBJ1-3; CDR3aa: CASSDGNTIYF; CDR3nt: TGTGCCAGCAGCGATGGAAACACCATATATTTT
v_gene: TRBV2; d_gene: NA; abundance: NA; j_gene: TRBJ2-3; CDR3aa: CASSGRTDTQYF; CDR3nt: TGTGCCAGCAGTGGTCGAACAGATACGCAGTATTTT
v_gene: TRBV18; d_gene: NA; abundance: NA; j_gene: TRBJ1-1; CDR3aa: CASSPPEGDTEAFF; CDR3nt: TGTGCCAGCTCACCACCTGAGGGGGACACTGAAGCTTTCTTT
v_gene: TRBV2; d_gene: NA; abundance: NA; j_gene: TRBJ2-7; CDR3aa: CASGGASGYEQYF; CDR3nt: TGTGCCAGCGGGGGGGCTAGCGGCTACGAGCAGTACTTC
v_gene: TRBV7-7; d_gene: NA; abundance: NA; j_gene: TRBJ2-2; CDR3aa: CASSQRGGAGTGELFF; CDR3nt: TGTGCCAGCAGCCAACGTGGGGGCGCCGGGACCGGGGAGCTGTTTTTT
v_gene: TRBV25-1; d_gene: NA; abundance: once; j_gene: TRBJ1-2; CDR3aa: CASSETSPIYGYTF; CDR3nt: TGTGCCAGCAGTGAAACCTCGCCGATATATGGCTACACCTTC